This TCR beta chain was found in a study of T cell repertoires in cytomegalovirus infection. In the study overall: The authors used CMV epitopes that were HLA-C-restricted (recently identified) and HLA-B-restricted (well studied). Matching HLA type and CMV infection were both indicated by public TCR beta signatures.

One entry per CDR3 protein results from TCRdb running MiXCR on the reads. Seen here are some 920,000 distinct CDR3 sequences, around 30% observed once, and the top ten hold roughly an eighth. Findings and limits, study-wide: Across the ex vivo response, the dominant clonotypes were HLA-C-restricted CMV-specific TCR beta clonotypes. The cumulative frequency of public TCR beta families distinguished individuals who carried CMV together with the relevant HLA.

The sample holds a few counts of this clonotype. Its specificity is not known. This specimen consisted of cultured CD8+ T cells from PBMCs, obtained from culture after CMV antigen stimulation. The clonotype originates from a human donor in good health (CMV status not recorded). Some clones in this sample may be carry-over from other donors' samples.

CDR3 residues: CASSIRTSGAGNEQFF. The CDR3 DNA sequence: TGTGCCAGCAGCATCCGGACTAGCGGGGCCGGTAATGAGCAGTTCTTC. V and J are TRBV7-9 and TRBJ2-1; 12 bases are shared with TRBD2. There are 16 residues in the CDR3. V shed 5 bases, J shed 7 bases, and the junction held 9 bases outside the gene matches. In germline, CDR1 is SEHNR, CDR2 FQNEAQ (reference sequence).